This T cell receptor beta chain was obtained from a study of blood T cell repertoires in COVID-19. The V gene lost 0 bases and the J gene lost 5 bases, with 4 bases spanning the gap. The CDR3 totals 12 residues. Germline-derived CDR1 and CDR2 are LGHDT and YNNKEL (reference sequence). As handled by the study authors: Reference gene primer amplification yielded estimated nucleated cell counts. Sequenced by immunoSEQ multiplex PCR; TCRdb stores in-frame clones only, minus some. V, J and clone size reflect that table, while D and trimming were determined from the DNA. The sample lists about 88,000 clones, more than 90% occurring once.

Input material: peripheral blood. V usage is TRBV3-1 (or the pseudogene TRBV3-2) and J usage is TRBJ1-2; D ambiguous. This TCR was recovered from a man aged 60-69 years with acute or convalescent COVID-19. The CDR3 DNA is TGTGCCAGCAGCCAAGAGTCGTATGGCTACACCTTC. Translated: CASSQESYGYTF.